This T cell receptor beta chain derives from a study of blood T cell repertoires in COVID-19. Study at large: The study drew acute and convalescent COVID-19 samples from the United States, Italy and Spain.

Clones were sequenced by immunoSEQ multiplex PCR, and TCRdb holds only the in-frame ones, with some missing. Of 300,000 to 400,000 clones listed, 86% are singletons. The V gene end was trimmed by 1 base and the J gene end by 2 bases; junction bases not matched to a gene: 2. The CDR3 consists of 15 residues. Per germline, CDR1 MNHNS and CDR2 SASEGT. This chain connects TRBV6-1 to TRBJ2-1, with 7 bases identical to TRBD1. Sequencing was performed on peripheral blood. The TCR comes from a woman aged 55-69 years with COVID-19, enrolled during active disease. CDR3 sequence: CASSEGGQAYNEQFF. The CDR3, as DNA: TGTGCCAGCAGTGAAGGCGGACAGGCCTACAATGAGCAGTTCTTC.